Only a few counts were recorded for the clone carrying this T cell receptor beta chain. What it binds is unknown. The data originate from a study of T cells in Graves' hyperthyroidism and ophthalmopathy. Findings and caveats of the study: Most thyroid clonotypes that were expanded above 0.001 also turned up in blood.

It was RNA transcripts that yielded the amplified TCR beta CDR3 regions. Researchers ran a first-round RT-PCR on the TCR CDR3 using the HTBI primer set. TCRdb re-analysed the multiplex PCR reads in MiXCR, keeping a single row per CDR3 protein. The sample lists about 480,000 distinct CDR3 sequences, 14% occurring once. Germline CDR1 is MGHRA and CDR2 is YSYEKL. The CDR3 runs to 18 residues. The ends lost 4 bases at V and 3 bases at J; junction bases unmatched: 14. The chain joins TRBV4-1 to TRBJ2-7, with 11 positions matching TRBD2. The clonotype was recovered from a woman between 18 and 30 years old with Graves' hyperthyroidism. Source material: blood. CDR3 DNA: TGCGCCAGCAGCCCCCTCACCGCTACTAGCGGGAGTGGCTACGAGCAGTACTTC. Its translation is CASSPLTATSGSGYEQYF.